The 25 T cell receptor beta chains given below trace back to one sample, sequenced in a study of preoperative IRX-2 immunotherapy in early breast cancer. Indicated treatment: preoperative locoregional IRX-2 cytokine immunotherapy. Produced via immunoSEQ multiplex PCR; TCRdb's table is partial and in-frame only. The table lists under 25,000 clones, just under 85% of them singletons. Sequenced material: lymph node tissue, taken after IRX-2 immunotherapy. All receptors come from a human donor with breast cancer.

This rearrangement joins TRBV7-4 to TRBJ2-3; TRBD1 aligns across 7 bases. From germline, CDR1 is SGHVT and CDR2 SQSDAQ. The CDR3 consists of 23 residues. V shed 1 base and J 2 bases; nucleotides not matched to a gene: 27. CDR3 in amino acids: CASSLGGWWTGSTPSLITDTQYF. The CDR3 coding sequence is TGTGCCAGCAGCTTAGGGGGTTGGTGGACAGGAAGTACCCCGTCGTTGATCACAGATACGCAGTATTTT.

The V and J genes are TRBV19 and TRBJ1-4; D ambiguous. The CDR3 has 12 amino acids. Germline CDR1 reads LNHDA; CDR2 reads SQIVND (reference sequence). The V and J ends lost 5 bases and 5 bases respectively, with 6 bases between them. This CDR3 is CASSGLNEKLFF. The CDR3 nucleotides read TGTGCCAGTAGTGGCCTCAATGAAAAACTGTTTTTT.

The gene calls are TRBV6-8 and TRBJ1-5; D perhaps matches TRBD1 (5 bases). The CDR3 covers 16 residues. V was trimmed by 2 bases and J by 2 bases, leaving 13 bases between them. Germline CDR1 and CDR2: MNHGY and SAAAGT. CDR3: CASSYEGAGGNQPQHF. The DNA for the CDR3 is TGTGCCAGCAGTTACGAAGGGGCGGGGGGCAATCAGCCCCAGCATTTT.

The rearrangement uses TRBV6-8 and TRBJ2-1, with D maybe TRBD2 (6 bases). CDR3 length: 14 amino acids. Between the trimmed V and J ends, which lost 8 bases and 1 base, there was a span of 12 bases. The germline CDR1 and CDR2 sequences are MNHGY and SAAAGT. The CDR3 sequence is CASRGSTSYNEQFF. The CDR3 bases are TGTGCCAGCCGGGGGAGTACGTCCTACAATGAGCAGTTCTTC.

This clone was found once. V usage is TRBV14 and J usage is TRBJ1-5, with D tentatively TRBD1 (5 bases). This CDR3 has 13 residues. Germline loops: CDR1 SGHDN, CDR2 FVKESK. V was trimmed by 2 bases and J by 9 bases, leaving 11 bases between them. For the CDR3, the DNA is TGTGCCAGCAGCCAAACAGGTGCGGGGCCCCAGCATTTT. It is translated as CASSQTGAGPQHF.

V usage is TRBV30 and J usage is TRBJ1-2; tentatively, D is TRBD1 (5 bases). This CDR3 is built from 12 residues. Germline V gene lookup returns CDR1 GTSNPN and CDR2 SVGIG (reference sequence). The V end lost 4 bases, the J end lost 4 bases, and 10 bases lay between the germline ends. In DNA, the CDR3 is TGTGCCTGGACAGGGACGGGCTATGGCTACACCTTC. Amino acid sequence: CAWTGTGYGYTF.

CDR3 loop: CASSQDGTGANTGELFF. The CDR3 DNA follows: TGCGCCAGCAGCCAAGATGGAACAGGGGCGAACACCGGGGAGCTGTTTTTT. V usage is TRBV4-1 and J usage is TRBJ2-2, with 7 bases matching TRBD1. Per germline, CDR1 MGHRA and CDR2 YSYEKL. This CDR3 spans 17 amino acids. J gave up 0 bases and V 0 bases, and 4 bases lay outside the gene matches.

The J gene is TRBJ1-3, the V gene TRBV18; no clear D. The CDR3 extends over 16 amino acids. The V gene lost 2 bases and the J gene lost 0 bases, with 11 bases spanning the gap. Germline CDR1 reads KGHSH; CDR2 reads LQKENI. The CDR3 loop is CASSPRNNPSGNTIYF. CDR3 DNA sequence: TGTGCCAGCTCACCAAGGAATAATCCCTCTGGAAACACCATATATTTT.

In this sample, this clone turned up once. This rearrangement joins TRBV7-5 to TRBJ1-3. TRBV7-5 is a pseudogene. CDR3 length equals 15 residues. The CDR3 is CASSVGWSSGNTIYF. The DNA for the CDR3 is TGTGCCAGCAGCGTTGGCTGGAGCTCTGGAAACACCATATATTTT.

CDR3 nucleotide sequence: TGCGCCAGCAGCCGGGAAGGGACTAGTGACAATGAGCAGTTCTTC. As protein: CASSREGTSDNEQFF. The chain is built from TRBV5-1 and TRBJ2-1; 8 bases line up with TRBD2. Trimming removed 4 bases from V and 5 bases from J; junction bases left unmatched: 8. The CDR3 covers 15 residues. Per germline, CDR1 SGHRS and CDR2 YFSETQ.

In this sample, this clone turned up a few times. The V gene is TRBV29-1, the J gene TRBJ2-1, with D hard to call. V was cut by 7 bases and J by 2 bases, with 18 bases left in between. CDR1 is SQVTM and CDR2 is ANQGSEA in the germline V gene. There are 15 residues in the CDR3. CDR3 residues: CSAQLITAAYNEQFF. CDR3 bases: TGCAGCGCCCAGCTCATTACCGCGGCCTACAATGAGCAGTTCTTC.

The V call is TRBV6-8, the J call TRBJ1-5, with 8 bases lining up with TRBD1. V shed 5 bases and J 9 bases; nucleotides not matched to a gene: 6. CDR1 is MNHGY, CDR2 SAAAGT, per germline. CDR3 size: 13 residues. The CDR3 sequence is CASSLDRARPQHF. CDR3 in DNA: TGTGCCAGCAGTCTGGACAGGGCCAGGCCCCAGCATTTT.

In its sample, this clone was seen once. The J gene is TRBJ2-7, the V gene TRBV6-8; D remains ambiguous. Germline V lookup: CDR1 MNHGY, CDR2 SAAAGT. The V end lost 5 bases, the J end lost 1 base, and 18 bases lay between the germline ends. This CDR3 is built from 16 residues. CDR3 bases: TGTGCCAGCAGTACCCCACACCGGACGGCTTCCTACGAGCAGTACTTC. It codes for CASSTPHRTASYEQYF.

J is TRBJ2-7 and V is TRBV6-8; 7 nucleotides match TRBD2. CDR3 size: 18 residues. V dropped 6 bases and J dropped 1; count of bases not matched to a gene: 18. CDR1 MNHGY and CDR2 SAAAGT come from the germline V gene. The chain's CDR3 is CASSLSVAGVLPSYEQYF. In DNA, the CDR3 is TGTGCCAGCAGCCTATCAGTGGCGGGAGTCTTACCATCCTACGAGCAGTACTTC.

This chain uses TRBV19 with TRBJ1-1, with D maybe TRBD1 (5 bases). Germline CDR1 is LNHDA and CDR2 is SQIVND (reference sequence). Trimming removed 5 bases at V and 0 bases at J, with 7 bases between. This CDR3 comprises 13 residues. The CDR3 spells CASSRGMNTEAFF. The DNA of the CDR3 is TGTGCCAGTAGTCGGGGGATGAACACTGAAGCTTTCTTT. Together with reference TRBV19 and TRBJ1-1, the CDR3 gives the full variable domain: DGGITQSPKYLFRKEGQNVTLSCEQNLNHDAMYWYRQDPGQGLRLIYYSQIVNDFQKGDIAEGYSVSREKKESFPLTVTSAQKNPTAFYLCASSRGMNTEAFFGQGTRLTVV.

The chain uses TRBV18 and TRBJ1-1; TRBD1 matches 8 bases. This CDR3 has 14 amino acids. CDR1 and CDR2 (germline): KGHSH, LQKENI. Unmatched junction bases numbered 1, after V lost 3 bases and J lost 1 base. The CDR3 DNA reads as TGTGCCAGCTCACCCGACAGGGGGAACACTGAAGCTTTCTTT. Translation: CASSPDRGNTEAFF.

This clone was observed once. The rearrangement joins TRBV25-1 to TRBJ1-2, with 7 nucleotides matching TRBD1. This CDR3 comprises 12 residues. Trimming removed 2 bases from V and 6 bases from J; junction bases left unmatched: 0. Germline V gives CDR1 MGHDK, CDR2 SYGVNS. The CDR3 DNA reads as TGTGCCAGCAGTGAAGACAGGGATGGCTACACCTTC. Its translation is CASSEDRDGYTF.

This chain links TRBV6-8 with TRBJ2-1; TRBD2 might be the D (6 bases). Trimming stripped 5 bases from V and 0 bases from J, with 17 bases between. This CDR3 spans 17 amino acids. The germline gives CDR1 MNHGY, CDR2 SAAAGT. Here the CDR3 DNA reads TGTGCCAGCAGTCCCTCCCTTGTCGGGAGCTCCTACAATGAGCAGTTCTTC. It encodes CASSPSLVGSSYNEQFF.

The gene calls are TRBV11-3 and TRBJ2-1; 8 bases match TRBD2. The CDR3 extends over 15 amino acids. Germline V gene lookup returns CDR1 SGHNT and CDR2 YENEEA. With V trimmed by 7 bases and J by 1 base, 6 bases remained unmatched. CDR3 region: CASTEAGVSYNEQFF. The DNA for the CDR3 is TGTGCCAGCACAGAAGCGGGAGTATCCTACAATGAGCAGTTCTTC.

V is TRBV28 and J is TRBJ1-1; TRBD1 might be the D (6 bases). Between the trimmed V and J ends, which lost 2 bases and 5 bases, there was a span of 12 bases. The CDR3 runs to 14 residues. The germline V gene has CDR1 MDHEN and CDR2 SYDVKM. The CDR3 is CASSLAQGRTEAFF. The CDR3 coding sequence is TGTGCCAGCAGTTTAGCACAGGGAAGGACTGAAGCTTTCTTT. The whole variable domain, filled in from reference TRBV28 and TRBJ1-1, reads DVKVTQSSRYLVKRTGEKVFLECVQDMDHENMFWYRQDPGLGLRLIYFSYDVKMKEKGDIPEGYSVSREKKERFSLILESASTNQTSMYLCASSLAQGRTEAFFGQGTRLTVV.

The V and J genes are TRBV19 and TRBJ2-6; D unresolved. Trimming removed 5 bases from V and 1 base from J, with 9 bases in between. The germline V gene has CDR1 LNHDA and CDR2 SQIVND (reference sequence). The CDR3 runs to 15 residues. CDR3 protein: CASSDRTSGANVLTF. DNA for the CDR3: TGTGCCAGTAGTGATCGGACGTCTGGGGCCAACGTCCTGACTTTC.

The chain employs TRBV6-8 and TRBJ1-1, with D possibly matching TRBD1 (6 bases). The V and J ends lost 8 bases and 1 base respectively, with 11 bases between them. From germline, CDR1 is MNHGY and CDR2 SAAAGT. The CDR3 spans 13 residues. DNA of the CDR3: TGTGCCAGCTTCTGGGACAAGAACACTGAAGCTTTCTTT. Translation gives CASFWDKNTEAFF.

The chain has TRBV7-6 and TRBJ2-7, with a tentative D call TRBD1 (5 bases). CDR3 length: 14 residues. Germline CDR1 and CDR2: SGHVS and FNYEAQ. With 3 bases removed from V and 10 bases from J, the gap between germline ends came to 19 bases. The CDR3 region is CASSLFRAGSEQYF. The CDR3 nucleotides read TGTGCCAGCAGCTTGTTCCGCGCAGGGTCGGAACAGTACTTC. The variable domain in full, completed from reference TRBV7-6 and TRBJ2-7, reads GAGVSQSPRYKVTKRGQDVALRCDPISGHVSLYWYRQALGQGPEFLTYFNYEAQQDKSGLPNDRFSAERPEGSISTLTIQRTEQRDSAMYRCASSLFRAGSEQYFGPGTRLTVT.

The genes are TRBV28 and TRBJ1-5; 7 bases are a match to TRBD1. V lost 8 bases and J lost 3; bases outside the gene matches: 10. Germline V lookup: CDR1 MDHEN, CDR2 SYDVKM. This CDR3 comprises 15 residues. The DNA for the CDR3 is TGTGCCAGCTCAAGTCCGGGACAGTACAATCAGCCCCAGCATTTT. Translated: CASSSPGQYNQPQHF.

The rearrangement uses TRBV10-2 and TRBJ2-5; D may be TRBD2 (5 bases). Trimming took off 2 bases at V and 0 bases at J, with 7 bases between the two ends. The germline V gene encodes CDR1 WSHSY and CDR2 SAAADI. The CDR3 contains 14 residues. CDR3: CASSEEGYQETQYF. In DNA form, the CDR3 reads TGCGCCAGCAGTGAGGAGGGATACCAAGAGACCCAGTACTTC.